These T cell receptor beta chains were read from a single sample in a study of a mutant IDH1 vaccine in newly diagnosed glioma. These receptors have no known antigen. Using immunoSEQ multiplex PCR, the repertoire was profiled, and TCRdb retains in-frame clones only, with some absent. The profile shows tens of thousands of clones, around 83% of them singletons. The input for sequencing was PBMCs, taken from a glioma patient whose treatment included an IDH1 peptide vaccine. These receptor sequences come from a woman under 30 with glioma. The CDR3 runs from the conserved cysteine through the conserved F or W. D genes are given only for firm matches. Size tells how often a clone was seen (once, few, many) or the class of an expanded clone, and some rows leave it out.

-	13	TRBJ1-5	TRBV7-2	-	TGTGCCAGCAGGGAATCCCCCAATCAGCCCCAGCATTTT	CASRESPNQPQHF
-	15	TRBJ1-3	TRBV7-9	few	TGTGCCAGCAGCTTAAGCGGGCCTTATGGAAACACCATATATTTT	CASSLSGPYGNTIYF
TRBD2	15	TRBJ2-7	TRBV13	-	TGTGCCAGCAGCCGGACTAGCGGGAGAACCTACGAGCAGTACTTC	CASSRTSGRTYEQYF
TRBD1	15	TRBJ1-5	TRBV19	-	TGTGCCAGTAGCCGAGGGGGCGCCGGCAATCAGCCCCAGCATTTT	CASSRGGAGNQPQHF
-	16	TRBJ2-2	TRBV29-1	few	TGCAGCGTTGAAGGGCCCGGGGCTTGGGACACCGGGGAGCTGTTTTTT	CSVEGPGAWDTGELFF
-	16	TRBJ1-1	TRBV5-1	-	TGCGCCAGCAGCTTCCGGGGAGGGTACTTGAACACTGAAGCTTTCTTT	CASSFRGGYLNTEAFF
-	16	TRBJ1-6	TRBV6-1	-	TGTGCCAGCAGTGAATACAGGGCTTTCGATAATTCACCCCTCCACTTT	CASSEYRAFDNSPLHF
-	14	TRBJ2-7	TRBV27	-	TGTGCCAGCAGTTCTTTGGGACTTGCCTACGAGCAGTACTTC	CASSSLGLAYEQYF
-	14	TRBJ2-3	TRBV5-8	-	TGTGCCAGCAGCTTGGCACAGGACACAGATACGCAGTATTTT	CASSLAQDTDTQYF
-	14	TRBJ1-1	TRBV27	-	TGTGCCAGCAGCCCCCCCGGGGGAGTCACTGAAGCTTTCTTT	CASSPPGGVTEAFF
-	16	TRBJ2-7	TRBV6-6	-	TGTGCCAGCAGCCTACTGAGGACGGTAAGCTCCTACGAGCAGTACTTC	CASSLLRTVSSYEQYF
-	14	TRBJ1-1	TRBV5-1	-	TGCGCCAGCAGCTTGGGACAGCAGAACACTGAAGCTTTCTTT	CASSLGQQNTEAFF
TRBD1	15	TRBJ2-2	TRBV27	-	TGTGCCAGCAGACGCCGGGACAGGGATGCCGGGGAGCTGTTTTTT	CASRRRDRDAGELFF
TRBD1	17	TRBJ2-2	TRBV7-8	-	TGTGCCAGCAGCTTACATTCGGGACAGACGAACACCGGGGAGCTGTTTTTT	CASSLHSGQTNTGELFF
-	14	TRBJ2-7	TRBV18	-	TGTGCCAGCTCATTTCTGACAGGACCCTACGAGCAGTACTTC	CASSFLTGPYEQYF
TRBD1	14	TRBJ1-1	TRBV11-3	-	TGTGCCAGCAGCCTGACAGGGGGCATTGCTGAAGCTTTCTTT	CASSLTGGIAEAFF
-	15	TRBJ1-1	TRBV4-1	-	TGCGCCAGCAGCCAAGACGGGGGCTGGGGGACTGAAGCTTTCTTT	CASSQDGGWGTEAFF
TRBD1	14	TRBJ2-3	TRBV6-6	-	TGTGCCAGCACCGGGACAGGGGGCACAGATACGCAGTATTTT	CASTGTGGTDTQYF
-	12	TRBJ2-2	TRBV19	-	TGTGCCAGTAGTGAGAGCACCGGGGAGCTGTTTTTT	CASSESTGELFF
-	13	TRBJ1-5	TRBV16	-	TGTGCCAGCAGCCAATCAAGGGAGTTAATTCAGCATTTT	CASSQSRELIQHF
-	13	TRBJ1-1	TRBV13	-	TGTGCCAGCAGCTTAGGCCCCCGCCCTGAAGCTTTCTTT	CASSLGPRPEAFF
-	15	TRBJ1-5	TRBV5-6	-	TGTGCCAGCAGCTTGGGGACGCGGAGTACTCAGCCCCAGCATTTT	CASSLGTRSTQPQHF
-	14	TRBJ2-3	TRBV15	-	TGTGCCACCAGCAGAGATGGATCCCGTGAGGCGCAGTATTTT	CATSRDGSREAQYF
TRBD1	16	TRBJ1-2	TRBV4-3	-	TGCGCCAGCAGCCAAGGCCCCCGGGACAGGGGCTATGGCTACACCTTC	CASSQGPRDRGYGYTF